This T cell receptor (beta chain) was sequenced in a study of blood T cell repertoires in COVID-19. For the study at large: Sites across the United States, Italy and Spain contributed samples from acute and convalescent COVID-19. The analysed material was cDNA or gDNA that came from T cells, B-cell-depleted T cells, or PBMCs.

The CDR3 covers 14 residues. After removal of 2 bases from V and 6 bases from J, the junction contained 7 bases not matched to a gene. Per the germline V gene, CDR1 is SGHRS and CDR2 is YFSETQ. Using immunoSEQ multiplex PCR, the repertoire was profiled, and TCRdb retains in-frame clones only, with some absent. This sample yields roughly 500,000 clones, of which 88% are seen a single time; 1.8% belongs to the top ten. This rearrangement joins TRBV5-1 to TRBJ1-2; 7 nucleotides agree with TRBD1. The sequence came from a woman aged 35 to 49 who had recovered from COVID-19. Sequencing was carried out using PBMCs or T cells enriched from blood (not recorded which). CDR3 residues: CASSFSTGEDGYTF. The CDR3 DNA follows: TGCGCCAGCAGCTTCTCTACAGGGGAGGATGGCTACACCTTC.